What follows are 10 T cell receptor beta chains derived from one specimen sequenced in a study of tissue T cells after allogeneic stem cell transplantation. Using immunoSEQ multiplex PCR, the repertoire was profiled, and TCRdb retains in-frame clones only, with some absent. The sample shows 7,000 to 8,000 clones, approximately 34% of them seen only once. This sample's time point: mouse harvest day 14 after allogeneic transplant. Tail vein injection delivered 10^7 T-cell-depleted bone marrow cells and 10^6 splenic CD5+ T cells. The specimen sequenced was skin. All receptors come from a female BALB/c mouse given C57BL/6 T cells with graft-versus-host disease after an allogeneic hematopoietic cell transplant.

This clone was detected once. Gene names follow the mouse nomenclature. The sequenced fragment ends 1 residue before the CDR3 boundary, so the rest is inferred from the germline J gene. The chain is built from TRBV13-2 and TRBJ1-2; 9 bases are a match to TRBD1. CDR1 NNHNN and CDR2 SYGAGS come from the germline V gene (reference sequence). V gave up 2 bases and J gave up 2 bases; unmatched junction bases: 4. The length of the CDR3 is 15 residues. CDR3 region: CASGDRDRENSDYTF. Incomplete CDR3 DNA: TGTGCCAGCGGTGACCGGGACAGGGAGAACTCCGACTACACC.

By share, this clone counts as medium-sized. Genes and germline come from the mouse. The read is 1 residue too short to cover the CDR3 end, so that end is filled in from the germline J gene. J is TRBJ1-2 and V is TRBV31; D gene uncertain. Per the germline V gene, CDR1 is GKSSPN and CDR2 is SITVG. The CDR3 sequence is 13 residues long. Trimming removed 0 bases at V and 3 bases at J, with 8 bases between. CDR3 protein: CAWSLREDSDYTF. The DNA read from the CDR3 is TGTGCCTGGAGTCTAAGGGAGGACTCCGACTACACC.

Regarding this clone: Gene names and germline refer to mouse. The observed sequence ends 1 residue before the CDR3 terminus, with the missing tail filled in from the germline J gene. The V and J genes are TRBV13-3 and TRBJ2-1; D could derive from TRBD1 or TRBD2 (6 bases each). The V end was cut by 0 bases, the J end by 7 bases, with 11 bases between. Germline values: CDR1 NNHDY, CDR2 SYVADS. This CDR3 region has 14 residues. The CDR3 region is CASSDAGAWAEQFF. CDR3 DNA, as far as it was read: TGTGCCAGCAGTGATGCGGGGGCGTGGGCTGAGCAGTTC.

Points on this clone: The genes are named according to mouse. The read gets to within 1 residue of the CDR3 end, and the germline J gene fills in the rest. The V call is TRBV3, the J call TRBJ1-4; no clear D gene. This CDR3 has 14 residues. Germline V gene data show CDR1 as SNHLY and CDR2 as FYNGKV (reference sequence). Trimming pared 2 bases from V and 0 bases from J, leaving 4 bases between. CDR3: CASSLSVSNERLFF. The sequenced CDR3 bases are TGTGCCAGCAGCTTATCGGTTTCCAACGAAAGATTATTT.

In this sample, this clone is medium-sized. These gene names are mouse names. Read sequence stops 1 residue before the CDR3 end, and the germline J gene provides the missing end. The V call is TRBV13-1, the J call TRBJ2-4; 8 bases map to TRBD2. This CDR3 spans 14 amino acids. Germline CDR1 NSHNY, CDR2 SYGAGN. V was pared by 1 base and J by 7 bases, with 5 bases of the junction left unmatched. CDR3 bases read: TGTGCCAGCAGTGATCTGGGGGGAAAGGACACCTTGTAC. Protein: CASSDLGGKDTLY. The whole CDR3 sequence is CASSDLGGKDTLYF.

About this clone itself: Gene names and germline match the mouse. The read ends 1 residue early relative to the CDR3; the germline J gene fills the gap. This chain uses TRBV17 with TRBJ1-6; the match to TRBD1 covers 10 bases. TRBJ1-6 is placed among ORFs of uncertain function. The CDR3 covers 15 residues. Per germline, CDR1 MNHDT and CDR2 YYDKIL. The V and J ends lost 5 bases and 6 bases, in that order; junction bases with no gene match: 4. CDR3 sequence: CASSPDRGLNSPLYF. The CDR3 bases that were read are TGTGCTAGCAGTCCTGACAGGGGGCTTAATTCGCCCCTCTAC.

This clone has a handful of counts. Germline and genes: mouse. The read gets to within 1 residue of the CDR3 end, and the germline J gene fills in the rest. The chain uses TRBV16 and TRBJ1-3; a weak D match, TRBD1 (6 bases). The CDR3 loop spans 15 amino acids. Per the germline V gene, CDR1 is SGHSA and CDR2 is FRNQAP. Trimming removed 0 bases at V and 4 bases at J, with 10 bases between. The chain's CDR3 is CASSLEGARGNTLYF. The DNA read from the CDR3 is TGTGCAAGCAGCTTAGAGGGGGCGCGAGGAAATACGCTCTAT.

About this clone: Gene names refer to mouse genes. The CDR3 goes on 1 residue after the read ends, and that part is filled in from the germline J gene. The sample holds other DNA sequences that translate to the same CDR3. The chain couples TRBV26 to TRBJ1-1; tentatively, D is TRBD1 (5 bases). Germline loops: CDR1 KGHPV, CDR2 FQNQEV (reference sequence). V dropped 2 bases and J dropped 0 bases, with 7 bases sitting between them. There are 14 residues in the CDR3. The CDR3 loop is CASSLRGANTEVFF. The covered CDR3 bases are TGTGCCAGCAGTCTGAGGGGAGCAAACACAGAAGTCTTC.

As concerns this clone: Germline and genes: mouse. The sequenced fragment ends 1 residue before the CDR3 boundary, so the rest is inferred from the germline J gene. This rearrangement joins TRBV23 to TRBJ2-2; the table's D gene call, TRBD2, was not cross checked with the DNA. Per germline, CDR1 KGHTA and CDR2 FQNQQP. The CDR3 has 14 amino acids. The part of the CDR3 DNA that was read is TGCTCCAGCAGTCAATTGCTGTTCACCGGGCAGCTCTAC. Amino acid sequence: CSSSQLLFTGQLY. The entire CDR3 protein is CSSSQLLFTGQLYF.

This clone has just a few counts. Gene names refer to mouse genes. The read ends 1 residue early relative to the CDR3; the germline J gene fills the gap. This sequence joins TRBV15 and TRBJ1-4; the D gene is possibly TRBD1 (6 bases). The CDR3 extends over 13 amino acids. Trimming took off 6 bases at V and 2 bases at J, with 7 bases between the two ends. Germline V gene sequence: CDR1 SGHND, CDR2 FRSKSL. The sequenced CDR3 bases are TGTGCCAGCAGGGGACAATCCAACGAAAGATTATTT. Its translation is CASRGQSNERLF. The full CDR3 protein is CASRGQSNERLFF.